This TCR beta chain stems from a study of Graves' ophthalmopathy and Graves' hyperthyroidism. The study's findings and limits: Prediction of ophthalmopathy progression reached less than 71% sensitivity and under 80% specificity.

Aged 18 to 65, hyperthyroidism patients had been newly diagnosed, with under 2 months' duration. Other autoimmune diseases, uncontrolled infections, pregnancy and lactation each led to patient exclusion. Points on this clonotype: Its antigen is currently unknown.

RNA transcripts were the template, and TCR beta CDR3 regions were amplified from them. An opening RT-PCR round employed HTBI primers and preceded a second-round multiplex PCR. TCRdb fed the multiplex PCR reads into MiXCR, producing one record per CDR3 protein. This sample has over a million distinct CDR3 sequences, with around a third found just once. CDR1 and CDR2 (germline): SNHLY, FYNNEI. The CDR3 consists of 14 residues. V was pared by 6 bases and J by 0 bases, with 5 bases of the junction left unmatched. The chain employs TRBV2 and TRBJ2-7; 7 positions match TRBD1. The sequenced material came from peripheral blood or thyroid tissue (not recorded which). This TCR came from an adult man with Graves' hyperthyroidism. CDR3 in DNA: TGTGCCAGCAGGGCAGACAGGGACTCCTACGAGCAGTACTTC. Protein product: CASRADRDSYEQYF.